The 5 T cell receptor beta chains in this list originate from one sample, sequenced in a study of blood T cells in healthy people across ages (dated by TCRdb to 2014 to 2015). The library came from 5' RACE. The sequencer listed for this sample is Illumina HiSeq 2500. A second roughly 7 to 11 cycle PCR used a sample-barcoded 5' primer and a J-beta primer mix. TCRdb handled the public reads itself, with Q25 trimming in fastp and clone calling in MiXCR, and kept productive beta chains. Rows are unified per CDR3 protein, each entry keeping the most common DNA and genes. The sample table records around 1,600,000 distinct CDR3 sequences; roughly 43% of these occur just once. 4% of the sample belongs to the ten largest clones. Specimen: blood. Source of these receptors: a woman aged 18-29 years in good health.

This clonotype was seen ten or more times. The chain combines TRBV25-1 with TRBJ2-1; D might be TRBD2 (6 bases). V gave up 3 bases and J gave up 5 bases, with 17 bases separating them. The germline CDR1 and CDR2 sequences are MGHDK and SYGVNS. The CDR3 contains 16 residues. The CDR3: CASSEIDGDSDNEQFF. CDR3 DNA: TGTGCCAGCAGTGAGATTGATGGGGACTCAGACAATGAGCAGTTCTTC.

This sequence joins TRBV4-1 and TRBJ1-2; D unresolved. This CDR3 has 14 amino acids. V shed 0 bases and J shed 4 bases, with 9 bases lying between them. In germline, CDR1 is MGHRA, CDR2 YSYEKL. The CDR3 spells CASSQDRNFYGYTF. In DNA, the CDR3 is TGCGCCAGCAGCCAAGACAGAAATTTCTATGGCTACACCTTC.

As concerns this clonotype: A read error may be the cause here, since a much bigger clone is one base away. This chain links TRBV20-1 with TRBJ2-1; 7 bases line up with TRBD2. Unmatched junction bases numbered 14, after V lost 3 bases and J lost 9 bases. The germline V gene encodes CDR1 DFQATT and CDR2 SNEGSKA (reference sequence). The CDR3 covers 15 residues. The CDR3 DNA sequence: TGCAGTGCTAGGTTGGGACTATCCTCGCGAGGTGAGCAGTTCTTC. Amino acids: CSARLGLSSRGEQFF.

The CDR3 loop is CASSQDSAGYYGYTF. For the CDR3, the DNA is TGCGCCAGCAGCCAAGATAGTGCAGGCTACTATGGCTACACCTTC. The rearrangement uses TRBV4-3 and TRBJ1-2, with no clear D. CDR3 size: 15 residues. CDR1 is LGHNA, CDR2 YSLEER, per germline. Trimming removed 0 bases from V and 3 bases from J, with 11 bases in between.

Only one count was recorded for this clonotype. The gene calls are TRBV6-1 and TRBJ1-5; 9 bases fit TRBD1. V trimming: 6 bases; J trimming: 1 base; junction bases outside the gene matches: 7. The CDR3 covers 16 residues. Looked up from germline, CDR1 is MNHNS and CDR2 is SASEGT. The CDR3 spells CASSRDRERSNQPQHF. The CDR3, as DNA: TGTGCCAGCAGCCGGGACAGGGAGAGAAGCAATCAGCCCCAGCATTTT.